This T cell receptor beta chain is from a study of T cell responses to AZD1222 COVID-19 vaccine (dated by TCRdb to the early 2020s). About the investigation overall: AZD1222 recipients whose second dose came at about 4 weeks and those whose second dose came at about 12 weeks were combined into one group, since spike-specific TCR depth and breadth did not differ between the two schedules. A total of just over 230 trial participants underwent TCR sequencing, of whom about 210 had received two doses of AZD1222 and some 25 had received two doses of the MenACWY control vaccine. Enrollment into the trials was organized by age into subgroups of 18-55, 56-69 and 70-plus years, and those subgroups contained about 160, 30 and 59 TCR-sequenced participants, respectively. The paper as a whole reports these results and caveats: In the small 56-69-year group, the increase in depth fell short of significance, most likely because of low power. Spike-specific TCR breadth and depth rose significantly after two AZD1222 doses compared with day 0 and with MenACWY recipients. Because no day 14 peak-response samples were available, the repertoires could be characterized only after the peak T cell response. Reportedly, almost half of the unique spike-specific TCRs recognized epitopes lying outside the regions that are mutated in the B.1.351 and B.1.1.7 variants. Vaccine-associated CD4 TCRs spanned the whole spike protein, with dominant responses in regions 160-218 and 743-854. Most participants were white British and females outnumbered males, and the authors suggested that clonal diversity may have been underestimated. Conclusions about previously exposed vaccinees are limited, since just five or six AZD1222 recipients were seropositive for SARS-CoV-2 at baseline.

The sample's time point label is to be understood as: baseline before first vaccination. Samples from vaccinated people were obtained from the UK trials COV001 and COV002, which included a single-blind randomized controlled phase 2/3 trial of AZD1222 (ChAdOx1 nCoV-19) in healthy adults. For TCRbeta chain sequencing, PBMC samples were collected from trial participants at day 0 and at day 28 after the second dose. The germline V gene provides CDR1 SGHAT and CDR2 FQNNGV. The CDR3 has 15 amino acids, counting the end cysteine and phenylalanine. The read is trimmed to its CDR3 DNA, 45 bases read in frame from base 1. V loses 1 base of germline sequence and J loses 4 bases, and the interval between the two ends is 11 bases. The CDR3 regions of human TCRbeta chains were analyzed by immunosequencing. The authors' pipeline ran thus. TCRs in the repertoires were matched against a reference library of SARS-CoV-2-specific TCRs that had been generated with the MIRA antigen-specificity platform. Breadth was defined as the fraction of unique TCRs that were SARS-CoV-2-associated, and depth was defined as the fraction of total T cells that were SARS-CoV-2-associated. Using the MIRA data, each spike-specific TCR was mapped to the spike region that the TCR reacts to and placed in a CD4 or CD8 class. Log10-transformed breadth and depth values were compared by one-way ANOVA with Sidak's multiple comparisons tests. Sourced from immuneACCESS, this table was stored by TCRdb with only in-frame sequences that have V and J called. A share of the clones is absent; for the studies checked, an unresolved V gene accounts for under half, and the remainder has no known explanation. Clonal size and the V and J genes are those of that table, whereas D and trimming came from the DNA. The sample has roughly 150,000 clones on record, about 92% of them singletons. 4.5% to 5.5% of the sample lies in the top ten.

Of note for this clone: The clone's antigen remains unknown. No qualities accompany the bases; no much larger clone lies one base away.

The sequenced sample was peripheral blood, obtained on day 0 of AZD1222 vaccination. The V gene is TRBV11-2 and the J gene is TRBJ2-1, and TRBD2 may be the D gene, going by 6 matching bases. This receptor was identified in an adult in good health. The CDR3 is CASSLGGELYNEQFF. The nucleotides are TGTGCCAGCAGCTTAGGGGGGGAACTGTACAATGAGCAGTTCTTC.